The TCR beta chain under discussion was sequenced for a study of neoadjuvant nivolumab and ipilimumab in lung cancer. Of note for this clone: Its antigen is unidentified.

With 3 bases clipped from V and 2 bases from J, the junction kept 5 bases outside the gene matches. The CDR3 totals 16 residues. Germline values: CDR1 SGDLS, CDR2 YYNGEE. Study-wide findings and caveats: Pathologic regression was not significantly tied to TCR clonality. Resected-tumor TCR richness correlated positively with pretherapy blood richness. Compared with tumor-adjacent uninvolved lung, resected tumors showed greater richness and clonality. Only two of four nivolumab-treated tumors gained richness and clonality by surgery.

Libraries were prepared by immunoSEQ multiplex PCR; TCRdb keeps only in-frame clonotypes and omits some of them. The sample holds about 8,100 clones, roughly three quarters seen once. Sequencing was performed on adjacent normal lung tissue, taken after neoadjuvant nivolumab, alone or with ipilimumab, at or shortly before surgery. The TCR was taken from an adult with non-small cell lung cancer. V and J are TRBV9 and TRBJ2-3, with 11 bases aligning to TRBD2. In DNA, the CDR3 is TGTGCCAGCAGCGCGACTAGCGGGGAGTCCACAGATACGCAGTATTTT. This translates into CASSATSGESTDTQYF.